A few counts support the clone carrying this TCR beta chain. The data are from a study of T-cell memory formation after mild COVID-19. Background on the study: TCR clusters were mostly donor specific.

Trimming took off 4 bases at V and 3 bases at J, with 7 bases between the two ends. Germline CDR1 and CDR2: MGHDK and SYGVNS. The CDR3 is made up of 12 amino acids. A single record per CDR3 protein comes from TCRdb applying MiXCR to the 5' RACE reads. Among approximately 560,000 distinct CDR3 sequences listed, 15% to 20% were seen once. The sample taken for sequencing was PBMCs or a T cell subset sorted from them (not recorded which). The source of this sequence is an adult woman who had mild COVID-19 (a few samples of this study predate the infection). Cell type and time point are not known. The V call is TRBV25-1, the J call TRBJ2-7; no definite D call. The CDR3 protein is CASSVGSYEQYF. CDR3 bases: TGTGCCAGCAGTGTGGGCAGCTACGAGCAGTACTTC.